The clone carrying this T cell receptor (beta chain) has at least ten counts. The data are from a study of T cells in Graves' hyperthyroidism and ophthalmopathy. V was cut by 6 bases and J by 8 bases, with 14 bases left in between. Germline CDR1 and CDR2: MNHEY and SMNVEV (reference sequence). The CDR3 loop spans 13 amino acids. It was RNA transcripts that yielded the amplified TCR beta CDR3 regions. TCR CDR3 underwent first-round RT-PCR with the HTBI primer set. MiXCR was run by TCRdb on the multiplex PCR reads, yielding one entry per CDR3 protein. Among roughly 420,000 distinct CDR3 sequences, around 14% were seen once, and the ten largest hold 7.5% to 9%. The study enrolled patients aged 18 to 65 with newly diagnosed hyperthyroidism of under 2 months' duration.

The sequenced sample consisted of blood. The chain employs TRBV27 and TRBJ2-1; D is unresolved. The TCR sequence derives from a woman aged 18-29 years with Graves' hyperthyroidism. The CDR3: CASSPNSPYEQFF. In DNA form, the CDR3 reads TGTGCCAGCAGCCCAAATTCCCCCTATGAGCAGTTCTTC.